This T cell receptor beta chain appears in the sequencing data of a study of T-cell memory formation after mild COVID-19. Study at large: Among the donors, TCR clusters were largely specific to each donor.

With regard to this clonotype: Antigen specificity is unknown.

TCRdb analysed the 5' RACE reads with MiXCR anew, one entry per CDR3 protein. The table includes 400,000 to 500,000 distinct CDR3 sequences, around 17% detected once. Whole-study findings and limits: Contracting clones from day 15 to 85 had balanced CD4/CD8; later expanders favoured CD4+.

The TCR comes from a man between 18 and 29 years old who had mild COVID-19 (a few samples of this study predate the infection). Cell type and time point are not known. Specimen: PBMCs or a T cell subset sorted from them (not recorded which).

The CDR3, as DNA: TGTGCCAGCAGCTCCCAAGACAGGAGCGAGCAGTACTTC. It yields the protein CASSSQDRSEQYF. The V and J genes are TRBV11-1 and TRBJ2-7; D may be TRBD1 (6 bases). The CDR3 sequence is 13 residues long. The germline V gene has CDR1 SGHAT and CDR2 FQDESV (reference sequence). V lost 4 bases and J lost 6, with 13 bases in between.